The 14 T cell receptor beta chains below all came from one sample that was sequenced in a study of T cell responses to AZD1222 COVID-19 vaccine. The data were produced by immunoSEQ multiplex PCR, yet TCRdb's version contains in-frame clones alone and is incomplete. The repertoire holds roughly 120,000 clones, approximately 90% seen once, with about 8% in the top ten. Source: peripheral blood, taken 28 days after the second AZD1222 dose. The receptors were sampled from an adult who received the AZD1222 COVID-19 vaccine.

The chain couples TRBV6-2 or TRBV6-3 to TRBJ1-5; D perhaps matches TRBD1 (6 bases). The CDR3 is 14 residues long. The germline V gene has CDR1 MNHEY and CDR2 SVGEGT. V lost 2 bases to trimming and J lost 4 bases, with 9 bases between them. Here the CDR3 reads CASSYGGANQPQHF. CDR3 sequence (DNA): TGTGCCAGCAGTTACGGGGGGGCGAATCAGCCCCAGCATTTT.

The chain links TRBV2 to TRBJ1-5, with D possibly matching TRBD1 (6 bases). The CDR3 contains 15 residues. The V end was cut by 6 bases, the J end by 3 bases, with 15 bases between. Germline V gene sequence: CDR1 SNHLY, CDR2 FYNNEI. CDR3 sequence (DNA): TGTGCCAGCAGCGGTCAGGGGATTGACAATCAGCCCCAGCATTTT. This sequence encodes CASSGQGIDNQPQHF.

The chain carries TRBV28 and TRBJ1-1; D is ambiguous. The CDR3 runs to 12 residues. Trimming shortened V by 6 bases and J by 4 bases, and 9 bases separated the two germline ends. Germline values: CDR1 MDHEN, CDR2 SYDVKM. The CDR3: CASRIRRTEAFF. For the CDR3, the DNA is TGTGCCAGCAGGATTCGGCGCACTGAAGCTTTCTTT.

The genes are TRBV7-9 and TRBJ2-1, with a weak D call TRBD1 (6 bases). Germline values: CDR1 SEHNR, CDR2 FQNEAQ (reference sequence). V dropped 2 bases and J dropped 4 bases, with 9 bases sitting between them. CDR3 size: 14 residues. The DNA for the CDR3 is TGTGCCAGCAGCTTATCAGGGACATACAATGAGCAGTTCTTC. It is translated as CASSLSGTYNEQFF.

The gene calls are TRBV3-1 (or the pseudogene TRBV3-2) and TRBJ1-1; 8 positions match TRBD1. CDR1 is LGHDT and CDR2 is YNNKEL in the germline V gene (reference sequence). The CDR3 is made up of 15 amino acids. J gave up 4 bases and V 4 bases, and 8 bases lay outside the gene matches. This CDR3 is CASSPQGGRSTEAFF. The DNA of the CDR3 is TGTGCCAGCAGCCCACAGGGGGGTAGGAGCACTGAAGCTTTCTTT.

This chain links TRBV5-1 with TRBJ1-6, with D tentatively TRBD1 (5 bases). CDR1 is SGHRS, CDR2 YFSETQ, per germline. This CDR3 has 16 residues. V lost 0 bases to trimming and J lost 11 bases, with 18 bases between them. This CDR3 is CASSLDPDRRVAPLHF. The CDR3 bases are TGCGCCAGCAGCTTGGACCCCGACAGACGTGTGGCACCCCTCCACTTT.

This chain joins TRBV28 and TRBJ1-2; D perhaps matches TRBD1 (6 bases). V shed 3 bases and J shed 4 bases, with 15 bases lying between them. From germline, CDR1 is MDHEN and CDR2 SYDVKM. The CDR3 runs 15 residues. The CDR3 here is CASSLGGAGSYGYTF. The DNA for the CDR3 is TGTGCCAGCAGTTTGGGGGGGGCGGGATCCTATGGCTACACCTTC.

The chain links TRBV28 to TRBJ1-6, with a tentative D call TRBD1 (5 bases). This CDR3 region has 13 residues. Per the germline V gene, CDR1 is MDHEN and CDR2 is SYDVKM. V was trimmed by 5 bases and J by 10 bases, leaving 12 bases between them. Written as DNA, the CDR3 is TGTGCCAGCAGTGGGCAGGGCTGGTCACCCCTCCACTTT. It yields the protein CASSGQGWSPLHF.

The V gene is TRBV6-2 or TRBV6-3, the J gene TRBJ2-1; D possibly matches TRBD1 or TRBD2 (5 bases each). CDR1 and CDR2 (germline): MNHEY, SVGEGT. Trimming shortened V by 2 bases and J by 10 bases, and 12 bases separated the two germline ends. The CDR3 is 13 amino acids. CDR3 sequence (DNA): TGTGCCAGCAGTTACGACATTTGGGGGGAGCAGTTCTTC. Encoded protein: CASSYDIWGEQFF.

V gene TRBV14 combines with J gene TRBJ1-1; no definite D call. V was pared by 0 bases and J by 3 bases, with 14 bases between. The CDR3 spans 16 residues. Germline values: CDR1 SGHDN, CDR2 FVKESK. The CDR3 nucleotides are TGTGCCAGCAGCCAAGATCAAACATCCCGGGACACTGAAGCTTTCTTT. Protein: CASSQDQTSRDTEAFF.

The chain is built from TRBV24-1 and TRBJ2-7; possible D gene TRBD2, 6 bases. CDR3 length: 13 amino acids. The germline V and J ends were trimmed by 6 bases and 1 base, with 9 bases remaining between them. Per germline, CDR1 KGHDR and CDR2 SFDVKD. CDR3 DNA: TGTGCCACCAGTCGCGGGACGTCCTACGAGCAGTACTTC. As protein: CATSRGTSYEQYF.

The chain uses TRBV6-4 and TRBJ2-1; D not resolved. CDR3 length: 11 residues. V lost 10 bases to trimming and J lost 9 bases, with 13 bases between them. The germline gives CDR1 MRHNA, CDR2 SNTAGT. The CDR3 protein is CATVRVTEQFF. CDR3 nucleotide sequence: TGTGCCACCGTTAGGGTGACTGAGCAGTTCTTC.

This clone occurred once. This chain uses TRBV4-1 with TRBJ1-3; D possibly corresponds to TRBD1 (5 bases). CDR1 is MGHRA, CDR2 YSYEKL, per germline. V was cut by 0 bases and J by 4 bases, with 10 bases left in between. The length of the CDR3 is 15 residues. The CDR3 reads CASSQEADTGNTIYF. The CDR3 DNA reads TGCGCCAGCAGCCAAGAGGCGGACACAGGAAACACCATATATTTT.

The V and J genes are TRBV7-2 and TRBJ1-2, with 9 bases matching TRBD1. Germline-derived CDR1 and CDR2 are SGHTA and FQGNSA. CDR3 length equals 15 residues. Unmatched junction bases numbered 7, after V lost 5 bases and J lost 3 bases. The CDR3 DNA reads as TGTGCCAGCAGCAAGAGGACAGGGGAGGACTATGGCTACACCTTC. Its translation: CASSKRTGEDYGYTF.